This TCR beta chain comes out of a study of cytomegalovirus exposure and HLA in healthy donors. A few counts support this clone. Its matching antigen is unknown. Trimming shortened V by 10 bases and J by 7 bases, and 11 bases separated the two germline ends. The CDR3 consists of 12 residues. Per germline, CDR1 MNHEY and CDR2 SVGAGI. The study's findings and limits: On later analysis, the bulk of CMV-associated TCR beta chains appeared to be HLA-restricted.

Use of 60 Vbeta and 13 Jbeta primers characterized the PCR. Repertoires were generated with immunoSEQ multiplex PCR, while TCRdb's copy carries only in-frame clones and drops some. The sample lists 150,000 to 180,000 clones, about 68% occurring once. This chain links TRBV6-5 with TRBJ1-6; no clear D. The clonotype was recovered from a man younger than 45 in good health and CMV-seronegative. The sequencing sample was made of PBMCs. The CDR3 region is CATGVGNSPLHF. DNA for the CDR3: TGTGCCACCGGGGTGGGGAATTCACCCCTCCACTTT.